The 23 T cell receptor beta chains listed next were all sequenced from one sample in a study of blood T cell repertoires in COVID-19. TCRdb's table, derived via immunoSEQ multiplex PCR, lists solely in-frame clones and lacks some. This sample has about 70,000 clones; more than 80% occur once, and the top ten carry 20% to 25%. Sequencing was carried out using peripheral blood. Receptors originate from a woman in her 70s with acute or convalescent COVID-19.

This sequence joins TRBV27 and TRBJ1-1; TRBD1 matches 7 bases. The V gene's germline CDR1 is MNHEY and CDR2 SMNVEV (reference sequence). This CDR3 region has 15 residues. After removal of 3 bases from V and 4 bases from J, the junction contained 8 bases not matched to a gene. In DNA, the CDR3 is TGTGCCAGCAGTTTGTCAACCAGGGGGACCACTGAAGCTTTCTTT. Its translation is CASSLSTRGTTEAFF.

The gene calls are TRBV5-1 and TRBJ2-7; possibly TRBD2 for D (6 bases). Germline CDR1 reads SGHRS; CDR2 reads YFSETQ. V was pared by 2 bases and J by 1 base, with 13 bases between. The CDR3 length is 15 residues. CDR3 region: CASSLVPSESYEQYF. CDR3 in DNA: TGCGCCAGCAGCTTAGTTCCTAGCGAGTCCTACGAGCAGTACTTC.

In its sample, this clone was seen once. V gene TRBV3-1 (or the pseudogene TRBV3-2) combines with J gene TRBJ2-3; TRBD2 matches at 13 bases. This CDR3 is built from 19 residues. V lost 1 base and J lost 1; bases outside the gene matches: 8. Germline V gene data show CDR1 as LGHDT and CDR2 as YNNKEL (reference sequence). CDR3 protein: CASSQATSGRPRGTDTQYF. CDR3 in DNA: TGTGCCAGCAGCCAAGCGACTAGCGGGAGGCCTAGAGGCACAGATACGCAGTATTTT.

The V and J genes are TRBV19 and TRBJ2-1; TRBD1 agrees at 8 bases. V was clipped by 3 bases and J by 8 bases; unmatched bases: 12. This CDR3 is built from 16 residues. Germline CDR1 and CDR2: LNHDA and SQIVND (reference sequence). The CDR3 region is CASSMGMRTGYDEQFF. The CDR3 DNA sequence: TGTGCCAGTAGTATGGGGATGCGGACAGGGTACGATGAGCAGTTCTTC.

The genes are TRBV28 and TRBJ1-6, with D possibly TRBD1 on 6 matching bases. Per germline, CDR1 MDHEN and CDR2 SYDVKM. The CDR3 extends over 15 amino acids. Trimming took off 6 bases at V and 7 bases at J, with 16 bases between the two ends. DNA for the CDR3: TGTGCCAGCAGAAAGCGGGACACACCGAATTCACCCCTCCACTTT. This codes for CASRKRDTPNSPLHF. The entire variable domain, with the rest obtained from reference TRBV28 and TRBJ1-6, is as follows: DVKVTQSSRYLVKRTGEKVFLECVQDMDHENMFWYRQDPGLGLRLIYFSYDVKMKEKGDIPEGYSVSREKKERFSLILESASTNQTSMYLCASRKRDTPNSPLHFGNGTRLTVT.

The CDR3: CASTPGQSPYEQYF. CDR3 DNA: TGTGCCAGCACCCCGGGACAGAGCCCCTACGAGCAGTACTTC. The chain recombines TRBV7-8 with TRBJ2-7; TRBD1 agrees at 7 bases. The CDR3 has 14 residues. The J segment lost 2 bases and the V segment lost 7 bases, leaving 8 bases of the junction unmatched. In germline, CDR1 is SGHVS, CDR2 FQNEAQ. Filled out from reference TRBV7-8 and TRBJ2-7, the complete variable domain reads GAGVSQSPRYKVAKRGQDVALRCDPISGHVSLFWYQQALGQGPEFLTYFQNEAQLDKSGLPSDRFFAERPEGSVSTLKIQRTQQEDSAVYLCASTPGQSPYEQYFGPGTRLTVT.

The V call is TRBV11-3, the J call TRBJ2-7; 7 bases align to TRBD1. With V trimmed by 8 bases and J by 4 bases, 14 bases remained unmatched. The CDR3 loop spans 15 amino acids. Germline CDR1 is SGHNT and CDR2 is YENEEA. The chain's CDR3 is CASGPSGTVPYEQYF. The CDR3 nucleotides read TGTGCCAGCGGACCCTCCGGGACAGTTCCTTACGAGCAGTACTTC.

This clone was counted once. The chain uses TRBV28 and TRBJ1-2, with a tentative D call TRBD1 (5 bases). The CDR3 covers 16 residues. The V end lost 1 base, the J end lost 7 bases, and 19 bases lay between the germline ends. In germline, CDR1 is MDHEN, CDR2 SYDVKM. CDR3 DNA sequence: TGTGCCAGCAGTTTATTCCTCATCACAAGGGGCTTTGGCTACACCTTC. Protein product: CASSLFLITRGFGYTF.

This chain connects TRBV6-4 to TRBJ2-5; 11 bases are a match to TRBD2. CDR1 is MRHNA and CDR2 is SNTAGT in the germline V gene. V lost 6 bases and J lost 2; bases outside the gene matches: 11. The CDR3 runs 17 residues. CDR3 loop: CASRPLQLAGVQETQYF. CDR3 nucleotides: TGTGCCAGCAGACCTCTCCAACTAGCGGGAGTTCAAGAGACCCAGTACTTC.

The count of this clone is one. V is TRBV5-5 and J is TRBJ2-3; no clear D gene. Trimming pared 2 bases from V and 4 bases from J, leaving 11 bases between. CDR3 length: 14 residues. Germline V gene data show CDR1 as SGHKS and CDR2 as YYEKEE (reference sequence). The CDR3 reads CASSLGGVADTQYF. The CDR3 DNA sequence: TGTGCCAGCAGCTTAGGCGGTGTAGCAGATACGCAGTATTTT.

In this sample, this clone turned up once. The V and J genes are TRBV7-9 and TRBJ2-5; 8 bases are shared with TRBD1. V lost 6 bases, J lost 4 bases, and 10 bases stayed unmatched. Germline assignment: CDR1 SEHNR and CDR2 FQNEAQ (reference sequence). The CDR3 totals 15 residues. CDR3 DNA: TGTGCCAGCAGTTCAGGGGGCGCGGTTAGAGAGACCCAGTACTTC. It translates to CASSSGGAVRETQYF.

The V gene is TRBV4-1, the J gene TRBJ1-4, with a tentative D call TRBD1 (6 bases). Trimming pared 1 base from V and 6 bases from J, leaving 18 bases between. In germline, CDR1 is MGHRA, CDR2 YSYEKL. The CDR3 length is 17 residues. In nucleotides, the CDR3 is TGCGCCAGCAGCCAAGGTTCGAGAGGGGGTGCTTATGAAAAACTGTTTTTT. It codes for CASSQGSRGGAYEKLFF.

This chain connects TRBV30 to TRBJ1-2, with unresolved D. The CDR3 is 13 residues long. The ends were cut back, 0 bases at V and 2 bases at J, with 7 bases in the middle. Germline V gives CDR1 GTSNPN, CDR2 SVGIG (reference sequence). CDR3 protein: CAWSVLTNYGYTF. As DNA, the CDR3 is TGTGCCTGGAGTGTACTCACCAACTATGGCTACACCTTC.

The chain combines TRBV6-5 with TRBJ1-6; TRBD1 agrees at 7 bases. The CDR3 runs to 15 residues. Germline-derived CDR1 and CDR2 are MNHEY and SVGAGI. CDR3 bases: TGTGCTTCAAAGGAGGGGGCGCGGGGTAATTCACCCCTCCACTTT. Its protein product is CASKEGARGNSPLHF.

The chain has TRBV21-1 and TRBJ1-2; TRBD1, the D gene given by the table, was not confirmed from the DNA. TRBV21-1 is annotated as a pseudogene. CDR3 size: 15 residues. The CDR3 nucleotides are TGTGCCAGCAGCAAAGCTGACATCCCTAACTATGGCTACACCTTC. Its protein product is CASSKADIPNYGYTF.

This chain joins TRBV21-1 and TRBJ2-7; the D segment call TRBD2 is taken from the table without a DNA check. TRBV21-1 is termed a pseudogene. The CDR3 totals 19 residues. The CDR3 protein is CASSKVLGTSGPLSYEQYF. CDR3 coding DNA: TGTGCCAGCAGCAAAGTCCTTGGGACTAGCGGCCCCCTCTCCTACGAGCAGTACTTC.

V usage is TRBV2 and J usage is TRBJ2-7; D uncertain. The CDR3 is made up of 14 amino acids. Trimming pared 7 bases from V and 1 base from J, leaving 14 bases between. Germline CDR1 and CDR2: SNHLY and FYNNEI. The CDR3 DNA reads TGTGCCAGCAAAAGGAGCGAACTTTCCTACGAGCAGTACTTC. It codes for CASKRSELSYEQYF.

The CDR3 spells CASSHPGENTEAFF. CDR3 in DNA: TGTGCCAGCAGCCACCCGGGGGAGAACACTGAAGCTTTCTTT. The rearrangement uses TRBV7-9 and TRBJ1-1; a possible D gene is TRBD1 (5 bases). The CDR3 is 14 residues long. CDR1 is SEHNR and CDR2 is FQNEAQ in the germline V gene (reference sequence). The V gene lost 5 bases and the J gene lost 1 base, with 11 bases spanning the gap.

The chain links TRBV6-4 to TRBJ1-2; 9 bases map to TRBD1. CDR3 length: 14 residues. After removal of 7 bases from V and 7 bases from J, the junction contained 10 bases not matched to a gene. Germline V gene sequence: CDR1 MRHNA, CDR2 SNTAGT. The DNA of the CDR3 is TGTGCCAGCAACGAAGGGACAGGGATAGGTGGCTACACCTTC. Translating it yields CASNEGTGIGGYTF.

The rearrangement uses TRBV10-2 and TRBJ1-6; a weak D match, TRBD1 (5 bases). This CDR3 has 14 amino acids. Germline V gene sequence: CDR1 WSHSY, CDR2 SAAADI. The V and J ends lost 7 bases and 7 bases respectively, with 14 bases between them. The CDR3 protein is CASTQGSPNSPLHF. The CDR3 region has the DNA TGCGCCAGCACTCAGGGCTCCCCAAATTCACCCCTCCACTTT.

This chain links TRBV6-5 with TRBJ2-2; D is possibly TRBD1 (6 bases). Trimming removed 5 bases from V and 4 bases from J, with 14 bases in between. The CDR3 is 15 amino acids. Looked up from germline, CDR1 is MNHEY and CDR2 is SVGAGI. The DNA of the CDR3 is TGTGCCAGCAGTATCCAGGGGCCCGTCACCGGGGAGCTGTTTTTT. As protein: CASSIQGPVTGELFF.

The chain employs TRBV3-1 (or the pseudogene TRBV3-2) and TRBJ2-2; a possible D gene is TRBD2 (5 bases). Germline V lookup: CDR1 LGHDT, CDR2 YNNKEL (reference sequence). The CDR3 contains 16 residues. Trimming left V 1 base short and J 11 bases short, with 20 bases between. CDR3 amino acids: CASSQAYHGIGGELFF. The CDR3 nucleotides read TGTGCCAGCAGCCAAGCCTATCATGGTATCGGAGGAGAGCTGTTTTTT.

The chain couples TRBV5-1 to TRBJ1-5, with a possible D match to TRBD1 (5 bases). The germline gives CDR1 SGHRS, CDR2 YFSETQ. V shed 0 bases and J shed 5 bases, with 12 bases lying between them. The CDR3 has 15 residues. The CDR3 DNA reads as TGCGCCAGCAGCTTGGGGCAGGGAGGATATCAGCCCCAGCATTTT. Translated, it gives CASSLGQGGYQPQHF.